The 19 T cell receptor beta chains given below trace back to one sample, sequenced in a study of tumor-infiltrating lymphocytes in primary liver carcinoma. RNA isolated from unsorted whole blood supplied the blood RNA, with germline DNA also extracted. The input was around 0.5 ug total RNA; TCR beta cDNA was made from it with a constant-region primer. A slightly modified ARM-PCR protocol with three nested multiplex PCR rounds produced these TCR beta libraries. Primers for the first two PCR rounds were TRBV1-TRBV30 forward primers and a C-beta reverse primer (roughly 10 cycles per round). Using its own MiXCR run on the multiplex PCR reads, TCRdb lists one record per CDR3 protein. This sample has 320,000 or so distinct CDR3 sequences, with around three fifths found just once. Sequencing was carried out using peripheral blood. The receptors stem from a man in his forties with primary liver carcinoma and hepatitis B virus infection.

Remarks on this clonotype: Possible read error: a much larger clone is one base away. The rearrangement joins TRBV6-5 to TRBJ2-5, with 8 bases that match TRBD1. The germline CDR1 and CDR2 sequences are MNHEY and SVGAGI. This CDR3 comprises 16 residues. Here the CDR3 reads CVSRPQLAGGGETQYF. The CDR3 DNA is TGTGTCAGCAGGCCCCAGCTCGCAGGGGGCGGGGAGACCCAGTACTTC.

As to this clonotype: The junction departs from the called germline gene at one end, perhaps through a read error. The V gene is TRBV29-1, the J gene TRBJ2-5, with D maybe TRBD2 (6 bases). From germline, CDR1 is SQVTM and CDR2 ANQGSEA. This CDR3 contains 13 residues. In DNA form, the CDR3 reads TGTAGCCTAGCCCCCGGGGGTTCGGGGACCCAGTACTTC. This gives the protein CSLAPGGSGTQYF.

Comment on this clonotype: At one end the junction does not follow the germline gene, possibly because of a read error. The gene calls are TRBV10-3 and TRBJ1-6, with D possibly being TRBD1 (6 bases). The CDR3 runs to 13 residues. Germline V lookup: CDR1 ENHRY, CDR2 SYGVKD. The CDR3 nucleotides read TGTACCATCAGGGAAGGACAGAATTCACCCCTCCACTTT. The encoded protein is CTIREGQNSPLHF.

This clonotype showed up just once. One end of the junction varies from germline; a read error may be responsible. This chain connects TRBV10-3 to TRBJ1-4; D perhaps matches TRBD1 (5 bases). The CDR3 is made up of 15 amino acids. CDR1 and CDR2 (germline): ENHRY, SYGVKD. The chain's CDR3 is CAISDSSGGNEKLLF. The CDR3 DNA is TGTGCCATCAGTGACAGCTCGGGGGGTAATGAAAAACTGTTATTT.

With respect to this clonotype: A clone one base away is much larger, so this may be a read error. This sequence joins TRBV6-6 and TRBJ2-5; 7 bases align to TRBD2. CDR1 and CDR2 (germline): MNHNY, SVGAGI (reference sequence). The CDR3 is 14 amino acids. The CDR3 nucleotides read TGTGCCAGCAGTTACGGGACTATCCAAGAGATCCAGTACTTC. As protein: CASSYGTIQEIQYF.

V and J are TRBV6-1 and TRBJ2-3, with 7 bases matching TRBD2. The length of the CDR3 is 15 residues. After removal of 4 bases from V and 4 bases from J, the junction contained 8 bases not matched to a gene. Germline V CDR1 and CDR2: MNHNS, SASEGT. CDR3 amino acids: CASSVTSGKSDTQYF. CDR3 DNA: TGTGCCAGCAGTGTGACGAGCGGGAAGTCAGATACGCAGTATTTT.

Regarding this clonotype: Germline is not matched at one junction end, which may reflect a read error. V usage is TRBV5-1 and J usage is TRBJ2-5; perhaps TRBD1 as D (5 bases). This CDR3 is 14 amino acids long. Germline values: CDR1 SGHRS, CDR2 YFSETQ. In DNA form, the CDR3 reads TGCGCTAGCAGATTGGGTGACAGCCAAGAGACCCAGTACTTC. This encodes CASRLGDSQETQYF. The variable domain in full, completed from reference TRBV5-1 and TRBJ2-5, reads KAGVTQTPRYLIKTRGQQVTLSCSPISGHRSVSWYQQTPGQGLQFLFEYFSETQRNKGNFPGRFSGRQFSNSRSEMNVSTLELGDSALYLCASRLGDSQETQYFGPGTRLLVL.

About this clonotype: Being one base from a much bigger clone, this may be a read error. The conserved final phenylalanine or tryptophan is absent from the CDR3, which likely points to a read error. The genes are TRBV29-1 and TRBJ2-7; no definite D call. CDR3 length: 11 amino acids. CDR1 is SQVTM and CDR2 is ANQGSEA in the germline V gene. Trimming cost V 7 bases and J 6 bases, with 13 bases left between them. CDR3 sequence reads: CSAKNAREQYL. CDR3 DNA sequence: TGCAGCGCTAAGAACGCCCGCGAGCAGTACCTC.

About this clonotype itself: A much larger clone is a single base away; this may be a read error. V gene TRBV12-3 or TRBV12-4 combines with J gene TRBJ2-7, with no clear D. This CDR3 has 14 residues. V lost 3 bases and J 6 bases, leaving 15 bases between the germline ends. CDR3 DNA: TGTGCCAGCAGTTTTAACCTAGTCCCTTCCGAGCAGTACTTC. It yields the protein CASSFNLVPSEQYF.

V gene TRBV10-1 combines with J gene TRBJ1-1; 8 positions match TRBD1. Germline V CDR1 and CDR2: WNHNN, SYGVQD (reference sequence). There are 12 residues in the CDR3. CDR3 nucleotide sequence: TGCAACATCCAGGGACAGGAGGCTGAAGCTTTCTTT. Residues: CNIQGQEAEAFF.

This clonotype was found many times. The V call is TRBV5-4, the J call TRBJ1-1; 7 bases map to TRBD1. The CDR3 is 14 residues long. Germline V gene sequence: CDR1 SGHNT, CDR2 YYREEE (reference sequence). J was trimmed by 3 bases and V by 4 bases; bases with no gene match: 6. The CDR3 protein is CASSREGADTEAFF. CDR3 nucleotide sequence: TGTGCCAGCAGCCGGGAGGGGGCGGACACTGAAGCTTTCTTT.

This clonotype has a count of ten or more. The V and J genes are TRBV12-3 or TRBV12-4 and TRBJ2-1; D gene unclear. V shed 1 base and J shed 6 bases, with 4 bases lying between them. The CDR3 is 12 residues long. The CDR3 DNA reads as TGTGCCAGCAGTTTAGATCCCAATGAGCAGTTCTTC. Translated, it gives CASSLDPNEQFF.

The rearrangement uses TRBV6-2 or TRBV6-3 and TRBJ2-5, with 9 nucleotides matching TRBD2. Unmatched junction bases numbered 12, after V lost 3 bases and J lost 4 bases. Germline assignment: CDR1 MNHEY and CDR2 SVGEGT. This CDR3 comprises 17 residues. The CDR3 nucleotides read TGTGCCAGCAGTTATGGTTCAGCGGGAGGATTGGGAGAGACCCAGTACTTC. Translating gives CASSYGSAGGLGETQYF.

Worth noting for this clonotype: A read error may be the cause here, since a much bigger clone is one base away. This rearrangement joins TRBV6-6 to TRBJ1-5; a weak D match, TRBD1 (6 bases). Germline assignment: CDR1 MNHNY and CDR2 SVGAGI (reference sequence). The V and J ends lost 6 bases and 1 base respectively, with 13 bases between them. The CDR3 has 15 residues. The CDR3 region has the DNA TGTGCCAGCAGGACATGGGGGCTGAGCAATCAGCCCCAGCATTTT. It translates to CASRTWGLSNQPQHF.

About this clonotype: Likely a read error: the CDR3 ends without its conserved phenylalanine or tryptophan. No DNA is shown, since the ends of the CDR3 on it are uncertain; the CDR3 is the one TCRdb lists. This chain joins TRBV4-1 and TRBJ1-1. The CDR3 is made up of 13 amino acids, end residues included. Germline V gives CDR1 MGHRA, CDR2 YSYEKL. CDR3 loop: CASSQALRGLPFI.

Points on this clonotype: No conserved phenylalanine or tryptophan ends this CDR3, so it is likely a read error. V and J are TRBV10-3 and TRBJ1-1; 10 positions match TRBD1. Trimming cost V 7 bases and J 3 bases; bases outside gene matches: 5. The CDR3 loop spans 14 amino acids. CDR1 and CDR2 (germline): ENHRY, SYGVKD. CDR3 nucleotides: TGTGCCATCACTCGGACAGGGGGGGACACTGAAGCTTTCTTA. Residues: CAITRTGGDTEAFL.

The CDR3 sequence is CASSALRGLAGAEQYF. Here the CDR3 DNA reads TGTGCCAGCAGCGCCCTCCGGGGACTAGCGGGGGCCGAGCAGTACTTC. The J gene is TRBJ2-7, the V gene TRBV21-1; TRBD2, as called in the table, went unchecked against the DNA. TRBV21-1 is designated a pseudogene. The CDR3 contains 16 residues.

This clonotype was seen only a few times. The chain employs TRBV10-3 and TRBJ2-3, with 8 bases fitting TRBD2. CDR1 and CDR2 (germline): ENHRY, SYGVKD. The CDR3 runs 16 residues. The junction had 11 bases not matched to a gene; V was cut back by 8 bases and J by 1 base. DNA of the CDR3: TGTGCCATCGGCCTCACTAGCGGCCCGGGCACAGATACGCAGTATTTT. It is translated as CAIGLTSGPGTDTQYF.

This clonotype was observed once. The V call is TRBV5-1, the J call TRBJ1-3; tentative D call: TRBD1 (5 bases). The CDR3 spans 15 residues. The germline V gene encodes CDR1 SGHRS and CDR2 YFSETQ. Trimming removed 4 bases at V and 3 bases at J, with 14 bases between. The CDR3 nucleotides are TGCGCCAGCAGCCCCGGGACCGCGGGTGGAAACACCATATATTTT. Encoded protein: CASSPGTAGGNTIYF.